Listed here is a single T cell receptor beta chain. The entry originates in a study of T cell changes during pregnancy in multiple sclerosis. Trimming shortened V by 0 bases and J by 5 bases, and 6 bases separated the two germline ends. The CDR3 runs to 13 residues. CDR1 SGDLS and CDR2 YYNGEE come from the germline V gene. The data were produced by immunoSEQ multiplex PCR, yet TCRdb's version contains in-frame clones alone and is incomplete. The sample has about 61,000 clones; over 80% are singletons. The J gene is TRBJ2-4, the V gene TRBV9; D possibly corresponds to TRBD1 (6 bases). The sequence was obtained from a female donor in good health, enrolled as a control in a pregnancy study. The sample in question was peripheral blood, obtained in the first trimester of pregnancy. The CDR3 region has the DNA TGTGCCAGCAGCGTAGGGACAGAAAACATTCAGTACTTC. Protein: CASSVGTENIQYF.